The 25 T cell receptor beta chains given below trace back to one sample, sequenced in a study of human T cells and chemical hapten exposure. Time point reported: patch test 1, 2 weeks after DPC sensitization. Treatment described: therapeutic diphenylcyclopropenone sensitization with weekly scalp DPC. TCRdb used MiXCR to reprocess the RACE reads, holding one entry per CDR3 protein. Altogether nearly 80,000 distinct CDR3 sequences are present, 10% being singletons, with the ten largest covering roughly 1.4%. The starting material was whole blood, obtained in connection with sensitization to the hapten diphenylcyclopropenone (DPC). The receptors stem from a woman between 50 and 59 years old with alopecia areata. Some clones in this sample may be carry-over from other donors' samples.

The chain carries TRBV24-1 and TRBJ2-1; D is possibly TRBD2 (6 bases). CDR1 is KGHDR and CDR2 is SFDVKD in the germline V gene. V shed 3 bases and J shed 6 bases, with 11 bases lying between them. The CDR3 length is 14 residues. This CDR3 reads CATSDPGGINEQFF. The CDR3, as DNA: TGTGCCACCAGTGATCCAGGCGGGATCAATGAGCAGTTCTTC.

This clonotype was counted a few times. V and J are TRBV7-8 and TRBJ2-5; the D is unclear. Trimming shortened V by 2 bases and J by 2 bases, and 9 bases separated the two germline ends. This CDR3 contains 14 residues. Per the germline V gene, CDR1 is SGHVS and CDR2 is FQNEAQ. The CDR3: CASSLNEVQETQYF. CDR3 nucleotides: TGTGCCAGCAGCTTAAATGAGGTGCAAGAGACCCAGTACTTC.

The chain couples TRBV5-1 to TRBJ2-1; TRBD1 agrees at 11 bases. V trimming: 4 bases; J trimming: 7 bases; junction bases outside the gene matches: 10. The CDR3 consists of 16 residues. Per germline, CDR1 SGHRS and CDR2 YFSETQ. The CDR3 DNA sequence: TGCGCCAGCAGCACCTCTCCGGGACAGGGGGATAATGAGCAGTTCTTC. As protein: CASSTSPGQGDNEQFF. The entire variable domain, with the rest obtained from reference TRBV5-1 and TRBJ2-1, is as follows: KAGVTQTPRYLIKTRGQQVTLSCSPISGHRSVSWYQQTPGQGLQFLFEYFSETQRNKGNFPGRFSGRQFSNSRSEMNVSTLELGDSALYLCASSTSPGQGDNEQFFGPGTRLTVL.

V and J are TRBV7-6 and TRBJ2-3, with D possibly matching TRBD1 (5 bases). V was clipped by 5 bases and J by 7 bases, with 16 bases between them. Germline V gene sequence: CDR1 SGHVS, CDR2 FNYEAQ. The CDR3 is 14 amino acids. The CDR3 spells CASSNPSTENTQYF. The DNA of the CDR3 is TGTGCCAGCAGCAACCCCTCGACAGAAAATACGCAGTATTTT.

Ten or more counts support this clonotype. This chain joins TRBV11-2 and TRBJ2-1; 10 bases are shared with TRBD1. V lost 5 bases and J lost 7; bases outside the gene matches: 11. Per the germline V gene, CDR1 is SGHAT and CDR2 is FQNNGV. This CDR3 spans 16 amino acids. The CDR3, as DNA: TGTGCCAGCAGCGCCTGGACTGGACAGGGGGGGAATGAGCAGTTCTTC. Translated: CASSAWTGQGGNEQFF.

This clonotype was picked up many times. V and J are TRBV6-5 and TRBJ1-4; 9 nucleotides line up with TRBD1. This CDR3 region has 14 residues. With 4 bases clipped from V and 7 bases from J, the junction kept 4 bases outside the gene matches. Germline values: CDR1 MNHEY, CDR2 SVGAGI. The CDR3 nucleotides are TGTGCCAGCAGTTCGACAGGGGGAGGTGAAAAACTGTTTTTT. Encoded protein: CASSSTGGGEKLFF.

This clonotype was seen a handful of times. This chain uses TRBV5-1 with TRBJ2-2; no definite D call. The germline V and J ends were trimmed by 1 base and 7 bases, with 14 bases remaining between them. CDR3 length equals 15 residues. CDR1 is SGHRS, CDR2 YFSETQ, per germline. The DNA for the CDR3 is TGCGCCAGCAGCTTGAACACTGCCTCCGGCGGGGAGCTGTTTTTT. It is translated as CASSLNTASGGELFF.

This clonotype appeared a few times. The rearrangement uses TRBV29-1 and TRBJ1-1, with D tentatively TRBD1 (6 bases). CDR1 and CDR2 (germline): SQVTM, ANQGSEA. Between the trimmed V and J ends, which lost 7 bases and 1 base, there was a span of 13 bases. The CDR3 runs to 13 residues. CDR3 sequence: CSAQGRRNTEAFF. In DNA, the CDR3 is TGCAGCGCCCAGGGGCGGCGGAACACTGAAGCTTTCTTT. The entire variable domain, with the rest obtained from reference TRBV29-1 and TRBJ1-1, is as follows: SAVISQKPSRDICQRGTSLTIQCQVDSQVTMMFWYRQQPGQSLTLIATANQGSEATYESGFVIDKFPISRPNLTFSTLTVSNMSPEDSSIYLCSAQGRRNTEAFFGQGTRLTVV.

The V call is TRBV7-9, the J call TRBJ1-3, with 10 bases lining up with TRBD1. Germline V gives CDR1 SEHNR, CDR2 FQNEAQ (reference sequence). The CDR3 loop spans 14 amino acids. After removal of 5 bases from V and 8 bases from J, the junction contained 6 bases not matched to a gene. The CDR3 protein is CASSTDRGRDTIYF. The CDR3 coding sequence is TGTGCCAGCAGCACGGACAGGGGGAGGGACACCATATATTTT.

At least ten counts were recorded for this clonotype. Written as DNA, the CDR3 is TGTGCCAGCAGTTACTCAGGACAAGGTGGGGCCAACGTCCTGACTTTC. It specifies CASSYSGQGGANVLTF. The V gene is TRBV6-5, the J gene TRBJ2-6, with D possibly matching TRBD1 (5 bases). V was clipped by 0 bases and J by 3 bases, with 9 bases between them. Germline V lookup: CDR1 MNHEY, CDR2 SVGAGI. The length of the CDR3 is 16 residues.

CDR3 sequence (DNA): TGTGCCAGCAGCTTTCCGGGACAGGGTGCGTCCGAACCGTTCTTC. This codes for CASSFPGQGASEPFF. This sequence joins TRBV7-9 and TRBJ2-1; 9 bases are shared with TRBD1. This CDR3 is 15 amino acids long. The ends lost 3 bases at V and 15 bases at J; junction bases unmatched: 15. CDR1 is SEHNR, CDR2 FQNEAQ, per germline (reference sequence).

The chain links TRBV6-5 to TRBJ2-1, with D perhaps assigned TRBD1 or TRBD2 (6 bases each). V was cut by 9 bases and J by 6 bases, with 18 bases left in between. CDR3 length: 14 amino acids. The germline gives CDR1 MNHEY, CDR2 SVGAGI. The CDR3 is CASSTGGTGNEQFF. DNA of the CDR3: TGTGCCAGTTCGACAGGAGGGACCGGCAATGAGCAGTTCTTC.

The chain carries TRBV20-1 and TRBJ1-4; 9 positions match TRBD1. The ends lost 5 bases at V and 7 bases at J; junction bases unmatched: 14. The CDR3 is 16 residues long. Germline V CDR1 and CDR2: DFQATT, SNEGSKA (reference sequence). CDR3 region: CSARGPTGGGGEKLFF. The CDR3 bases are TGCAGTGCTCGAGGGCCCACAGGGGGCGGTGGTGAAAAACTGTTTTTT.

This clonotype turned up a few times. This sequence joins TRBV18 and TRBJ1-5; the D is unclear. There are 15 residues in the CDR3. Per germline, CDR1 KGHSH and CDR2 LQKENI. Trimming removed 2 bases at V and 2 bases at J, with 10 bases between. The CDR3 DNA reads as TGTGCCAGCTCACCAGGGCAGGCCGGCAATCAGCCCCAGCATTTT. Amino acids: CASSPGQAGNQPQHF.

This clonotype was seen many times. V gene TRBV5-5 combines with J gene TRBJ2-7; the match to TRBD1 covers 9 bases. V lost 0 bases to trimming and J lost 6 bases; unmatched junction nucleotides: 7. The CDR3 totals 15 residues. Per the germline V gene, CDR1 is SGHKS and CDR2 is YYEKEE (reference sequence). The CDR3 DNA sequence: TGTGCCAGCAGCTTGGTCTGGACAGGGGCCGGCGAGCAGTACTTC. This sequence encodes CASSLVWTGAGEQYF.

This clonotype was seen repeatedly, ten times or more. The J gene is TRBJ2-6, the V gene TRBV28; no reliable D call. Germline values: CDR1 MDHEN, CDR2 SYDVKM. The CDR3 is 16 amino acids. The ends were cut back, 3 bases at V and 3 bases at J, with 12 bases in the middle. The CDR3 sequence is CASSFNLPDGANVLTF. DNA of the CDR3: TGTGCCAGCAGTTTCAATCTCCCGGATGGGGCCAACGTCCTGACTTTC.

This chain uses TRBV11-1 with TRBJ1-4, with 8 bases that match TRBD1. The CDR3 is 14 amino acids. J was trimmed by 8 bases and V by 4 bases; bases with no gene match: 6. Germline values: CDR1 SGHAT, CDR2 FQDESV (reference sequence). CDR3 coding DNA: TGTGCCAGCAGCTCTGGACAGGGCGACGAAAAACTGTTTTTT. Translated: CASSSGQGDEKLFF.

This clonotype was observed a few times. The chain links TRBV7-3 to TRBJ2-6, with 7 bases identical to TRBD1. The CDR3 has 17 residues. Germline V gene lookup returns CDR1 SGHTA and CDR2 FQGTGA. With V trimmed by 4 bases and J by 0 bases, 6 bases remained unmatched. Here the CDR3 reads CASSSTGPLSGANVLTF. CDR3 coding DNA: TGTGCCAGCAGCTCGACAGGGCCACTCTCTGGGGCCAACGTCCTGACTTTC.

There are a few counts of this clonotype. V and J are TRBV5-4 and TRBJ2-3, with D possibly TRBD2 on 6 matching bases. Trimming stripped 4 bases from V and 0 bases from J, with 12 bases between. This CDR3 has 15 residues. Germline CDR1 and CDR2: SGHNT and YYREEE (reference sequence). The CDR3: CASSRDWLSTDTQYF. CDR3 in DNA: TGTGCCAGCAGCCGGGACTGGCTAAGCACAGATACGCAGTATTTT.

This clonotype turned up a few times. V and J are TRBV5-8 and TRBJ2-3; 8 bases match TRBD1. The CDR3 totals 13 residues. V trimming: 3 bases; J trimming: 6 bases; junction bases outside the gene matches: 3. Per germline, CDR1 SGHTS and CDR2 YDEGEE. In DNA, the CDR3 is TGTGCCAGCAGCTCCTGGACAGGGGATACGCAGTATTTT. Encoded protein: CASSSWTGDTQYF.

The J gene is TRBJ2-7, the V gene TRBV20-1; no clear D gene. Germline CDR1 and CDR2: DFQATT and SNEGSKA (reference sequence). Between the trimmed V and J ends, which lost 6 bases and 0 bases, there was a span of 12 bases. The CDR3 runs to 13 residues. CDR3 sequence: CSAPALSSYEQYF. In nucleotides, the CDR3 is TGCAGTGCACCAGCGCTTAGCTCCTACGAGCAGTACTTC.

The genes are TRBV20-1 and TRBJ2-2; possibly TRBD1 for D (5 bases). There are 14 residues in the CDR3. Trimming stripped 2 bases from V and 6 bases from J, with 13 bases between. Germline CDR1 DFQATT, CDR2 SNEGSKA (reference sequence). The CDR3 DNA reads as TGCAGTGCTAGAACGAAGGGGATAGCCGGGGAGCTGTTTTTT. It codes for CSARTKGIAGELFF.

This chain connects TRBV29-1 to TRBJ2-1, with D possibly matching TRBD2 (6 bases). The CDR3 contains 11 residues. V was cut by 4 bases and J by 9 bases, with 10 bases left in between. Germline V CDR1 and CDR2: SQVTM, ANQGSEA. The CDR3 here is CSVGQGGEQFF. CDR3 DNA sequence: TGCAGCGTTGGGCAGGGAGGTGAGCAGTTCTTC.

In its sample, this clonotype was seen a few times. J is TRBJ2-7 and V is TRBV7-2, with D tentatively TRBD2 (6 bases). This CDR3 region has 13 residues. Trimming took off 5 bases at V and 3 bases at J, with 11 bases between the two ends. Germline lookup yields CDR1 SGHTA and CDR2 FQGNSA. CDR3 protein: CASSRDSYYEQYF. The DNA of the CDR3 is TGTGCCAGCAGCCGGGACTCCTACTACGAGCAGTACTTC.

This rearrangement joins TRBV20-1 to TRBJ1-6, with D hard to call. The CDR3 is 15 amino acids. CDR1 is DFQATT, CDR2 SNEGSKA, per germline (reference sequence). Trimming took off 5 bases at V and 7 bases at J, with 18 bases between the two ends. The DNA of the CDR3 is TGCAGTGCTGCCCTCCCTGGGGTCGGCAATTCACCCCTCCACTTT. Amino acids: CSAALPGVGNSPLHF.